The clone carrying this TCR beta chain has only one observation. Its antigen is unknown. This sample stems from a study of PD-L1 blockade in urothelial cancer. For the study at large: Enrolled patients had been treated previously with 0 to 3 chemotherapy regimens. Counts from blood samples showed a median of about 140,000 T cells. After treatment start, blood was analyzed at 3 weeks (second dose) and at 6 weeks.

The table came from immunoSEQ multiplex PCR; TCRdb's copy has only in-frame clones and leaves some out. The table records some 47,000 clones, roughly four fifths of them present only once. General study points: Blood TCR clonality below the median before treatment was a predictor of better survival.

Germline assignment: CDR1 LNHDA and CDR2 SQIVND (reference sequence). The V and J ends lost 6 bases and 2 bases respectively, with 22 bases between them. CDR3 length: 17 amino acids. The sample consisted of PBMCs, taken around atezolizumab (anti-PD-L1) treatment. The rearrangement joins TRBV19 to TRBJ2-5; D perhaps matches TRBD1 (6 bases). The source is a man aged 65-85 years with urothelial cancer. The chain's CDR3 is CASRDDTGKGFQETQYF. Here the CDR3 DNA reads TGTGCCAGTAGGGACGACACAGGGAAAGGTTTTCAAGAGACCCAGTACTTC.